Presented here are 4 T cell receptor beta chains from one specimen sequenced in a study of T cell responses to AZD1222 COVID-19 vaccine. Using immunoSEQ multiplex PCR, the repertoire was profiled, and TCRdb retains in-frame clones only, with some absent. The data show about 120,000 clones, around 89% seen once. The sequenced sample was peripheral blood, obtained on day 0 of AZD1222 vaccination. The receptors come from an adult in good health.

This clone came up a few times. This chain joins TRBV7-3 and TRBJ1-6, with a tentative D call TRBD1 (6 bases). CDR3 length: 15 amino acids. V was clipped by 2 bases and J by 10 bases, with 15 bases between them. CDR1 and CDR2 (germline): SGHTA, FQGTGA. As DNA, the CDR3 is TGTGCCAGCAGCTTACTCTCTAGGGGGGGATCACCCCTCCACTTT. Translated, it gives CASSLLSRGGSPLHF.

V usage is TRBV2 and J usage is TRBJ2-1; D gene ambiguous. The CDR3 totals 16 residues. In germline, CDR1 is SNHLY, CDR2 FYNNEI. V was shortened by 6 bases and J by 9 bases, with 24 bases between the two germline ends. The CDR3 loop reads CASSRSDPRMYGEQFF. CDR3 bases: TGTGCCAGCAGCCGTTCCGACCCCCGAATGTATGGTGAGCAGTTCTTC.

DNA for the CDR3: TGTGCCAGCAGTGAGGGGGCTAGTTCACCCCTCCACTTT. Translated, it gives CASSEGASSPLHF. The chain carries TRBV25-1 and TRBJ1-6; D might be TRBD1 (6 bases). Germline V CDR1 and CDR2: MGHDK, SYGVNS. The CDR3 is made up of 13 amino acids. Between the trimmed V and J ends, which lost 3 bases and 9 bases, there was a span of 9 bases.

The rearrangement uses TRBV7-9 and TRBJ1-2; D is uncertain. The CDR3 has 13 residues. CDR1 is SEHNR and CDR2 is FQNEAQ in the germline V gene (reference sequence). The ends were cut back, 1 base at V and 3 bases at J, with 6 bases in the middle. CDR3 nucleotides: TGTGCCAGCAGCTTAGAGGTGGACTATGGCTACACCTTC. It yields the protein CASSLEVDYGYTF.